These 2 T cell receptor beta chains originate from one sample sequenced in a study of blood T cell repertoires in COVID-19. Some clones are missing from TCRdb's copy, which holds only in-frame ones; the method was immunoSEQ multiplex PCR. The data hold roughly 100,000 clones, with over 65% observed a single time. Sequencing was carried out using peripheral blood. The receptors were sampled from a human donor in a cohort sampled during active COVID-19.

The V and J genes are TRBV18 and TRBJ1-1, with TRBD1 matching over 8 bases. The length of the CDR3 is 14 residues. Trimming cost V 6 bases and J 1 base; bases outside gene matches: 4. Germline CDR1 and CDR2: KGHSH and LQKENI. The CDR3 reads CASSPTGGNTEAFF. DNA of the CDR3: TGTGCCAGCTCCCCCACAGGGGGGAACACTGAAGCTTTCTTT.

This CDR3 reads CSVWGGVYGYTF. In nucleotides, the CDR3 is TGCAGCGTTTGGGGGGGAGTCTATGGCTACACCTTC. The V gene is TRBV29-1, the J gene TRBJ1-2, with D possibly TRBD1 on 5 matching bases. Trimming cost V 5 bases and J 4 bases, with 11 bases left between them. Germline CDR1 is SQVTM and CDR2 is ANQGSEA. The CDR3 totals 12 residues.